This TCR beta chain was documented in a study of cytomegalovirus exposure and HLA in healthy donors. Study outcomes and limitations: Later analysis identified 17,000 or so TCR beta sequences associated with HLA alleles, using a false discovery rate threshold of 0.05.

A multiplex PCR was run with 60 Vbeta primers and 13 Jbeta primers. This table comes from immunoSEQ multiplex PCR, and its TCRdb copy is limited to in-frame clones, with some not included. The sample shows about 130,000 clones, roughly four fifths of them seen only once. CDR3 length equals 14 residues. V was clipped by 5 bases and J by 8 bases, with 15 bases between them. Germline V gene data show CDR1 as MNHEY and CDR2 as SVGAGI. Comment on this clone: The antigen is not known.

The TCR was taken from a boy between 5 and 17 years old in good health and CMV-seronegative. Sequenced sample: PBMCs. V is TRBV6-5 and J is TRBJ1-4, with D uncertain. DNA for the CDR3: TGTGCCAGCAGTATGCGGCCTTTCCGGGAAAAACTGTTTTTT. Translating it yields CASSMRPFREKLFF.